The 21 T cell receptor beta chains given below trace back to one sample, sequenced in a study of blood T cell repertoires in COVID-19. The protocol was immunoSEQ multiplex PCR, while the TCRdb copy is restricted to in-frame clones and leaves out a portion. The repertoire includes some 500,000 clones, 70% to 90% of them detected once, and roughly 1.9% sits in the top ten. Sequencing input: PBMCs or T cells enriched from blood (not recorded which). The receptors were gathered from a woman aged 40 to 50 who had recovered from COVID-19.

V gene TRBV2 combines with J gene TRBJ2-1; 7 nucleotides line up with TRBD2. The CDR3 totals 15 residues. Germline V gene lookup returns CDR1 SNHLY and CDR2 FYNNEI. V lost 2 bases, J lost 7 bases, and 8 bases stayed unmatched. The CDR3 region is CASSEYEGGMNEQFF. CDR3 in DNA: TGTGCCAGCAGTGAATATGAGGGAGGGATGAATGAGCAGTTCTTC.

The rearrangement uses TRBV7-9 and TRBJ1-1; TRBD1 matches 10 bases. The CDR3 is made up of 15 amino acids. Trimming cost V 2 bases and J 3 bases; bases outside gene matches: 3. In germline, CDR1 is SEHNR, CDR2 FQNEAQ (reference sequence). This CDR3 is CASSLPGTGDTEAFF. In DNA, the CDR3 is TGTGCCAGCAGCTTACCCGGGACAGGGGACACTGAAGCTTTCTTT.

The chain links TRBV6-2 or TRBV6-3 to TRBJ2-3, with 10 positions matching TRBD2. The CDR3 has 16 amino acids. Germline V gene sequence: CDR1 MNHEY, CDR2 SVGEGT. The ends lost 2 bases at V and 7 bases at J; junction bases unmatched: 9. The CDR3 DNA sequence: TGTGCCAGCAGTTACGGGCTAGCGGGAGCAAGGAATACGCAGTATTTT. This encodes CASSYGLAGARNTQYF.

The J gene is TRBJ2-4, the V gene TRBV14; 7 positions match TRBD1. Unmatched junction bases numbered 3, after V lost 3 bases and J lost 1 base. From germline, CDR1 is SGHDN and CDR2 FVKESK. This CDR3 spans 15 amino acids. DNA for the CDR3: TGTGCCAGCAGCCACTCCAGGGGGGCCAAAAACATTCAGTACTTC. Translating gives CASSHSRGAKNIQYF.

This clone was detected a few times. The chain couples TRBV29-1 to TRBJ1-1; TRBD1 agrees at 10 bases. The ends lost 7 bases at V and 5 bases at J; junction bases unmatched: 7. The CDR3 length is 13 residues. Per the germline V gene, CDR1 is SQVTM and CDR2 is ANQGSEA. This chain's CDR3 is CSAQTGGRTEAFF. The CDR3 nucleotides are TGCAGCGCACAGACAGGGGGCCGTACTGAAGCTTTCTTT.

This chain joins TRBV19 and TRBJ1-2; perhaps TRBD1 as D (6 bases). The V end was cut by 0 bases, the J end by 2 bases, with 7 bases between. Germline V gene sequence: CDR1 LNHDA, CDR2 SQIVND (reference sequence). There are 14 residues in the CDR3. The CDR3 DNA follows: TGTGCCAGTAGTATAGAGAGGGGGAACTATGGCTACACCTTC. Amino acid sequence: CASSIERGNYGYTF. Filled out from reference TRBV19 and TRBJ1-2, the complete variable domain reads DGGITQSPKYLFRKEGQNVTLSCEQNLNHDAMYWYRQDPGQGLRLIYYSQIVNDFQKGDIAEGYSVSREKKESFPLTVTSAQKNPTAFYLCASSIERGNYGYTFGSGTRLTVV.

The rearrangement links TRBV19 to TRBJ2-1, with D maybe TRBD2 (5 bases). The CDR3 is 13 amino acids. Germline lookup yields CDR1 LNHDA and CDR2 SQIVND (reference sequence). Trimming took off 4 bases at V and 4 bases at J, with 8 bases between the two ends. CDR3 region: CASSKRDYNEQFF. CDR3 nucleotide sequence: TGTGCCAGTAGTAAACGGGATTACAATGAGCAGTTCTTC.

CDR3 residues: CATQGSSGGIYNEQFF. The CDR3 coding sequence is TGTGCCACCCAAGGTTCTAGCGGGGGAATTTACAATGAGCAGTTCTTC. This chain joins TRBV24-1 and TRBJ2-1; 10 positions match TRBD2. V gave up 9 bases and J gave up 4 bases; unmatched junction bases: 11. This CDR3 is built from 16 residues. CDR1 and CDR2 (germline): KGHDR, SFDVKD.

CDR3 protein: CAGAKEWAGANVLTF. In DNA, the CDR3 is TGTGCCGGAGCCAAGGAATGGGCTGGGGCCAACGTCCTGACTTTC. The chain employs TRBV7-2 and TRBJ2-6; D remains ambiguous. V lost 11 bases, J lost 2 bases, and 16 bases lay in between. There are 15 residues in the CDR3. CDR1 is SGHTA, CDR2 FQGNSA, per germline.

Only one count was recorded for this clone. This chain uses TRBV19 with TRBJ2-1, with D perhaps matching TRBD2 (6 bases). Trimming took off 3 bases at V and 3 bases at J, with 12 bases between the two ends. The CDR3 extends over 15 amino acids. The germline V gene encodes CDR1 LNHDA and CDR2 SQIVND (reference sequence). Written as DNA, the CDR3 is TGTGCCAGTAGTATGACGAGCGGGTACTACAATGAGCAGTTCTTC. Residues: CASSMTSGYYNEQFF.

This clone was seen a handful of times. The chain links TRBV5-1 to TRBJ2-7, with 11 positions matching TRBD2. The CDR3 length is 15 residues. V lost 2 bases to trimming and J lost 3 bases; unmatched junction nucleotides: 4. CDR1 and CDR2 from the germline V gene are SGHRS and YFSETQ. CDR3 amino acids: CASSLTSGSYYEQYF. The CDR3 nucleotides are TGCGCCAGCAGCTTAACTAGCGGGAGCTACTACGAGCAGTACTTC.

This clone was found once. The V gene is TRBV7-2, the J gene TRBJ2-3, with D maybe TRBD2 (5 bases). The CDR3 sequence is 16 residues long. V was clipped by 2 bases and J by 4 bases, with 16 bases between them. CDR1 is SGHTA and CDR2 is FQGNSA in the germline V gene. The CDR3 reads CASSLFARGTADTQYF. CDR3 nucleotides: TGTGCCAGCAGCTTATTTGCCCGGGGTACTGCAGATACGCAGTATTTT.

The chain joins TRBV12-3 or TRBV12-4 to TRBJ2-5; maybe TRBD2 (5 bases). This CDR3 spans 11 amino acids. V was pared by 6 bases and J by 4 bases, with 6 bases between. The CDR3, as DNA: TGTGCCAGCAGGGGGAGAGAGACCCAGTACTTC. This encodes CASRGRETQYF.

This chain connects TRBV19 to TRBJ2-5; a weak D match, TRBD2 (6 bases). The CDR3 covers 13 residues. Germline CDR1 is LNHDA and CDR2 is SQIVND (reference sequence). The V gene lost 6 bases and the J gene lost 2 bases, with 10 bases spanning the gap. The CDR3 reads CASSRLGQETQYF. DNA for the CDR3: TGTGCCAGTAGCCGACTAGGACAAGAGACCCAGTACTTC. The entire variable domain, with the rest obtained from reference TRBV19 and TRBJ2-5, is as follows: DGGITQSPKYLFRKEGQNVTLSCEQNLNHDAMYWYRQDPGQGLRLIYYSQIVNDFQKGDIAEGYSVSREKKESFPLTVTSAQKNPTAFYLCASSRLGQETQYFGPGTRLLVL.

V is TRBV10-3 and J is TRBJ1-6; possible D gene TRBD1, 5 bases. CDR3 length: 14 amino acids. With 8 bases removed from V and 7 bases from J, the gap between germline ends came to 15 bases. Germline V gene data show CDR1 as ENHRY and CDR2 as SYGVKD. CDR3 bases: TGTGCCATCCAGGCGCGACAGTTAAATTCACCCCTCCACTTT. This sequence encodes CAIQARQLNSPLHF.

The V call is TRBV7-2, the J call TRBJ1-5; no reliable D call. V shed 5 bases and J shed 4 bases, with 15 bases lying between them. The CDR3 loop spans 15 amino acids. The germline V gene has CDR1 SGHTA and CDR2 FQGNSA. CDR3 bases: TGTGCCAGCAGCCCCCCAGGTACATTTAATCAGCCCCAGCATTTT. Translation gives CASSPPGTFNQPQHF.

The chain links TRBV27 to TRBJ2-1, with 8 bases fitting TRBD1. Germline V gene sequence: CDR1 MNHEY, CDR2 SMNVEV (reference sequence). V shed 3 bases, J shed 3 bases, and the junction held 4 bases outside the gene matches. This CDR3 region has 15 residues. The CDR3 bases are TGTGCCAGCAGTTTCGACAGGGGTTACTACAATGAGCAGTTCTTC. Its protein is CASSFDRGYYNEQFF.

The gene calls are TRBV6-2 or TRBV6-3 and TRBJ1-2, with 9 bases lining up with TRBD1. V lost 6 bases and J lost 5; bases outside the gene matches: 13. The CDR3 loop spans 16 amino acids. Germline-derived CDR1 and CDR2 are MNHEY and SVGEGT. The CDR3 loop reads CASRYRNRGPTYGYTF. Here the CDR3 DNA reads TGTGCCAGCAGGTACCGTAACAGGGGGCCAACGTATGGCTACACCTTC.

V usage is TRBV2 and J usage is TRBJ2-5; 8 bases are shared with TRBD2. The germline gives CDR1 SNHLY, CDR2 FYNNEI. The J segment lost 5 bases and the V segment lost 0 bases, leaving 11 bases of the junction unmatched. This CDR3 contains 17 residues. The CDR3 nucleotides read TGTGCCAGCAGTGAAGCAAGGGGACTAGGGGGTGGGGAGACCCAGTACTTC. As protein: CASSEARGLGGGETQYF.

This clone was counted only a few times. Here the CDR3 reads CASSTRTGGGGELFF. For the CDR3, the DNA is TGTGCCAGCAGCACCCGGACAGGGGGCGGAGGGGAGCTGTTTTTT. The gene calls are TRBV9 and TRBJ2-2, with TRBD1 matching over 11 bases. Germline CDR1 and CDR2: SGDLS and YYNGEE. With V trimmed by 4 bases and J by 8 bases, 7 bases remained unmatched. This CDR3 comprises 15 residues.

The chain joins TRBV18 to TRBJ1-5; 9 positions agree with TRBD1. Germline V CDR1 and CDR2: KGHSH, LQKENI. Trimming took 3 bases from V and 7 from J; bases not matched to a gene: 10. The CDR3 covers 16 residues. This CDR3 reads CASSPTLGQGNQPQHF. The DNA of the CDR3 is TGTGCCAGCTCACCCACACTCGGACAGGGGAACCAGCCCCAGCATTTT.